These 32 T cell receptor beta chains originate from one sample sequenced in a study of cytomegalovirus exposure and HLA in healthy donors. In the PCR, 60 Vbeta and 13 Jbeta primers were used. The repertoire was sequenced with immunoSEQ multiplex PCR; TCRdb's copy has only in-frame clones and lacks some. The sample shows about 89,000 clones, approximately 76% of them seen only once. Specimen: PBMCs. The receptor set was obtained from a male donor in good health and CMV-seronegative.

The chain combines TRBV9 with TRBJ2-3; 7 bases are a match to TRBD2. CDR1 SGDLS and CDR2 YYNGEE come from the germline V gene. With V trimmed by 5 bases and J by 3 bases, 12 bases remained unmatched. The CDR3 consists of 16 residues. The chain's CDR3 is CASRRGLEGATDTQYF. CDR3 sequence (DNA): TGTGCCAGCAGGCGGGGGTTGGAGGGAGCGACAGATACGCAGTATTTT.

The chain has TRBV9 and TRBJ1-6, with unresolved D. The CDR3 length is 17 residues. The germline CDR1 and CDR2 sequences are SGDLS and YYNGEE. Trimming took 0 bases from V and 0 from J, leaving 10 bases between them. The DNA for the CDR3 is TGTGCCAGCAGCGTAGACACAGTCCACTCCTATAATTCACCCCTCCACTTT. Protein product: CASSVDTVHSYNSPLHF.

The CDR3 region has the DNA TGTGCCAGCAGCGGTGGCAACTCCTACAATGAGCAGTTCTTC. This encodes CASSGGNSYNEQFF. The J gene is TRBJ2-1, the V gene TRBV9; unclear D gene. Germline V gene lookup returns CDR1 SGDLS and CDR2 YYNGEE. The CDR3 extends over 14 amino acids. The V end lost 3 bases, the J end lost 0 bases, and 7 bases lay between the germline ends. Drawing the rest from reference TRBV9 and TRBJ2-1, the complete variable domain is DSGVTQTPKHLITATGQRVTLRCSPRSGDLSVYWYQQSLDQGLQFLIQYYNGEERAKGNILERFSAQQFPDLHSELNLSSLELGDSALYFCASSGGNSYNEQFFGPGTRLTVL.

The CDR3 is CASSGPPGQGTDTQYF. CDR3 sequence (DNA): TGTGCCAGCAGCGGCCCCCCGGGACAGGGGACAGATACGCAGTATTTT. The chain uses TRBV5-5 and TRBJ2-3, with 10 bases that match TRBD1. Germline CDR1 SGHKS, CDR2 YYEKEE (reference sequence). The CDR3 runs 16 residues. V shed 4 bases and J 3 bases; nucleotides not matched to a gene: 8.

This clone was seen a single time. The CDR3 here is CASSLYGETASGKLFF. The CDR3 nucleotides read TGTGCCAGCAGCTTATACGGAGAGACAGCCTCCGGAAAACTGTTTTTT. V usage is TRBV7-2 and J usage is TRBJ1-4, with a weak D call TRBD1 (5 bases). Trimming stripped 2 bases from V and 10 bases from J, with 20 bases between. The CDR3 covers 16 residues. From germline, CDR1 is SGHTA and CDR2 FQGNSA.

The gene calls are TRBV5-1 and TRBJ1-2; perhaps TRBD1 as D (5 bases). V was clipped by 2 bases and J by 6 bases, with 8 bases between them. CDR3 size: 12 residues. Germline CDR1 and CDR2: SGHRS and YFSETQ. This CDR3 reads CASSFSGDGYTF. CDR3 sequence (DNA): TGCGCCAGCAGCTTTTCGGGGGATGGCTACACCTTC.

This chain joins TRBV6-6 and TRBJ2-5; a weak D match, TRBD1 (6 bases). Between the trimmed V and J ends, which lost 5 bases and 0 bases, there was a span of 10 bases. The germline V gene encodes CDR1 MNHNY and CDR2 SVGAGI (reference sequence). The CDR3 covers 14 residues. CDR3 residues: CASSPGHYQETQYF. In DNA form, the CDR3 reads TGTGCCAGCAGTCCGGGACACTACCAAGAGACCCAGTACTTC.

This clone was recorded only once. The chain employs TRBV11-2 and TRBJ2-7, with 7 bases identical to TRBD2. After removal of 5 bases from V and 1 base from J, the junction contained 8 bases not matched to a gene. The germline CDR1 and CDR2 sequences are SGHAT and FQNNGV. The CDR3 sequence is 15 residues long. The CDR3 reads CASSPASGLSYEQYF. DNA of the CDR3: TGTGCCAGCAGCCCCGCTAGCGGACTTTCCTACGAGCAGTACTTC.

CDR3 in DNA: TGTGCCAGTAGTCACCCTAGCGGGATGGCCAAAAACATTCAGTACTTC. Translating it yields CASSHPSGMAKNIQYF. The gene calls are TRBV19 and TRBJ2-4; 9 bases are shared with TRBD2. The junction had 6 bases not matched to a gene; V was cut back by 5 bases and J by 1 base. CDR3 size: 16 residues. CDR1 is LNHDA, CDR2 SQIVND, per germline (reference sequence).

The rearrangement links TRBV7-2 to TRBJ1-2, with D uncertain. Germline V gene data show CDR1 as SGHTA and CDR2 as FQGNSA. The V end was cut by 5 bases, the J end by 0 bases, with 13 bases between. The CDR3 contains 15 residues. In DNA, the CDR3 is TGTGCCAGCAGCGACTCTTTCGATACTAACTATGGCTACACCTTC. This encodes CASSDSFDTNYGYTF. Drawing the rest from reference TRBV7-2 and TRBJ1-2, the complete variable domain is GAGVSQSPSNKVTEKGKDVELRCDPISGHTALYWYRQSLGQGLEFLIYFQGNSAPDKSGLPSDRFSAERTGGSVSTLTIQRTQQEDSAVYLCASSDSFDTNYGYTFGSGTRLTVV.

The chain combines TRBV7-2 with TRBJ1-2; no firm D call. V lost 1 base and J 3 bases, leaving 9 bases between the germline ends. In germline, CDR1 is SGHTA, CDR2 FQGNSA. The CDR3 loop spans 14 amino acids. The CDR3 sequence is CASSLVSTDYGYTF. The CDR3 nucleotides read TGTGCCAGCAGCTTAGTGAGTACAGACTATGGCTACACCTTC.

V usage is TRBV5-1 and J usage is TRBJ1-2, with a weak D call TRBD1 (5 bases). Germline CDR1 reads SGHRS; CDR2 reads YFSETQ. This CDR3 has 14 amino acids. Trimming took 2 bases from V and 8 from J, leaving 16 bases between them. The CDR3 DNA reads as TGCGCCAGCAGCTTCGTCAGGGCTTCTGAGGGCTACACCTTC. Translating gives CASSFVRASEGYTF.

This clone was seen a few times. The chain links TRBV9 to TRBJ2-7; no reliable D call. This CDR3 spans 14 amino acids. Germline V lookup: CDR1 SGDLS, CDR2 YYNGEE. The V gene lost 0 bases and the J gene lost 3 bases, with 10 bases spanning the gap. The CDR3 spells CASSVGPPGYEQYF. DNA for the CDR3: TGTGCCAGCAGCGTAGGGCCCCCGGGCTACGAGCAGTACTTC. The whole variable domain, filled in from reference TRBV9 and TRBJ2-7, reads DSGVTQTPKHLITATGQRVTLRCSPRSGDLSVYWYQQSLDQGLQFLIQYYNGEERAKGNILERFSAQQFPDLHSELNLSSLELGDSALYFCASSVGPPGYEQYFGPGTRLTVT.

The rearrangement joins TRBV2 to TRBJ2-6; 7 bases are shared with TRBD2. CDR1 is SNHLY and CDR2 is FYNNEI in the germline V gene. V was clipped by 9 bases and J by 0 bases; unmatched bases: 14. There are 18 residues in the CDR3. The CDR3 DNA is TGTGCCAGGGGAGGGCCGGGACTTACAGGCTCTGGGGCCAACGTCCTGACTTTC. Translation: CARGGPGLTGSGANVLTF.

This clone has only a few counts. The gene calls are TRBV12-5 and TRBJ2-5; 12 nucleotides match TRBD1. The CDR3 contains 14 residues. Losses at the gene ends were 9 bases for V and 5 bases for J; bases not matched to a gene: 7. Looked up from germline, CDR1 is LGHNT and CDR2 is FRNRAP. The chain's CDR3 is CASGTGGGLETQYF. The CDR3 DNA reads TGTGCTAGCGGGACAGGGGGCGGTTTGGAGACCCAGTACTTC.

The chain joins TRBV7-2 to TRBJ1-5; the match to TRBD1 covers 10 bases. The CDR3 consists of 17 residues. With V trimmed by 1 base and J by 6 bases, 9 bases remained unmatched. CDR1 is SGHTA, CDR2 FQGNSA, per germline. CDR3 residues: CASSLGRGTGVAQPQHF. DNA of the CDR3: TGTGCCAGCAGCTTAGGAAGGGGGACAGGGGTGGCTCAGCCCCAGCATTTT.

V is TRBV10-1 and J is TRBJ1-1, with 7 bases lining up with TRBD1. The CDR3 runs to 15 residues. After removal of 6 bases from V and 0 bases from J, the junction contained 7 bases not matched to a gene. The germline CDR1 and CDR2 sequences are WNHNN and SYGVQD (reference sequence). CDR3 nucleotide sequence: TGCGCCAGCAGACTCCGACAGGGAATGAACACTGAAGCTTTCTTT. Translated, it gives CASRLRQGMNTEAFF.

This clone showed up just a few times. The chain couples TRBV4-1 to TRBJ2-3; TRBD1 matches at 8 bases. This CDR3 has 15 amino acids. V lost 4 bases to trimming and J lost 2 bases; unmatched junction nucleotides: 5. The V gene's germline CDR1 is MGHRA and CDR2 YSYEKL. DNA of the CDR3: TGCGCCAGCAGCCCCCAGGGGGCCAACACAGATACGCAGTATTTT. Protein: CASSPQGANTDTQYF.

This clone was recorded a few times. The rearrangement uses TRBV15 and TRBJ2-2, with 12 bases fitting TRBD1. From germline, CDR1 is LNHNV and CDR2 YYDKDF (reference sequence). The CDR3 runs 16 residues. Unmatched junction bases numbered 4, after V lost 1 base and J lost 7 bases. CDR3 loop: CATSRVGTGGNGELFF. Written as DNA, the CDR3 is TGTGCCACCAGCAGAGTTGGGACAGGGGGCAACGGGGAGCTGTTTTTT.

The gene calls are TRBV18 and TRBJ2-7; D is undetermined. Trimming took off 1 base at V and 4 bases at J, with 5 bases between the two ends. Per germline, CDR1 KGHSH and CDR2 LQKENI. This CDR3 is built from 12 residues. CDR3 bases: TGTGCCAGCTCACCACATCTTTACGAGCAGTACTTC. Its protein product is CASSPHLYEQYF. Together with reference TRBV18 and TRBJ2-7, the CDR3 gives the full variable domain: NAGVMQNPRHLVRRRGQEARLRCSPMKGHSHVYWYRQLPEEGLKFMVYLQKENIIDESGMPKERFSAEFPKEGPSILRIQQVVRGDSAAYFCASSPHLYEQYFGPGTRLTVT.

The chain is built from TRBV11-2 and TRBJ1-2, with 11 bases that match TRBD1. This CDR3 contains 17 residues. Germline CDR1 is SGHAT and CDR2 is FQNNGV. The junction had 15 bases not matched to a gene; V was cut back by 2 bases and J by 10 bases. As DNA, the CDR3 is TGTGCCAGCAGCTTAACCGGGACAGGGGGACCTTCGGATGTCTACACCTTC. This encodes CASSLTGTGGPSDVYTF.

This clone showed up just once. The rearrangement uses TRBV7-8 and TRBJ1-6, with 7 bases identical to TRBD1. The CDR3 covers 19 residues. V lost 4 bases and J lost 7; bases outside the gene matches: 19. Germline V gives CDR1 SGHVS, CDR2 FQNEAQ. The CDR3: CASSWTPRTGLQRNSPLHF. CDR3 coding DNA: TGTGCCAGCAGCTGGACTCCCAGGACAGGACTACAACGAAATTCACCCCTCCACTTT.

This chain connects TRBV5-4 to TRBJ2-5; TRBD2 matches 7 bases. CDR1 and CDR2 (germline): SGHNT, YYREEE (reference sequence). V gave up 3 bases and J gave up 3 bases; unmatched junction bases: 11. The CDR3 has 16 residues. The CDR3 region is CASSSQREVRKETQYF. CDR3 bases: TGTGCCAGCAGCTCCCAACGGGAGGTCCGAAAAGAGACCCAGTACTTC.

This chain links TRBV5-4 with TRBJ2-5; a possible D gene is TRBD1 (6 bases). There are 15 residues in the CDR3. The germline V and J ends were trimmed by 5 bases and 2 bases, with 16 bases remaining between them. The germline V gene has CDR1 SGHNT and CDR2 YYREEE (reference sequence). The CDR3 loop is CASRRDIDFQETQYF. DNA of the CDR3: TGTGCCAGCAGACGGGACATCGATTTTCAAGAGACCCAGTACTTC.

Here the CDR3 reads CASSEGADSYNEQFF. The CDR3 region has the DNA TGCGCCAGCAGTGAGGGAGCGGACTCCTACAATGAGCAGTTCTTC. V gene TRBV10-1 combines with J gene TRBJ2-1, with D perhaps TRBD2 (5 bases). Germline CDR1 WNHNN, CDR2 SYGVQD (reference sequence). V lost 2 bases and J lost 0, with 8 bases in between. The CDR3 runs to 15 residues.

The chain links TRBV7-2 to TRBJ1-6; D unclear. V lost 3 bases and J lost 8, with 11 bases in between. CDR3 length: 14 residues. Germline assignment: CDR1 SGHTA and CDR2 FQGNSA. CDR3 in DNA: TGTGCCAGCAGCTTCGGCGGGCCTCATTCACCCCTCCACTTT. As protein: CASSFGGPHSPLHF. The variable domain in full, with the rest retrieved from reference TRBV7-2 and TRBJ1-6, is GAGVSQSPSNKVTEKGKDVELRCDPISGHTALYWYRQSLGQGLEFLIYFQGNSAPDKSGLPSDRFSAERTGGSVSTLTIQRTQQEDSAVYLCASSFGGPHSPLHFGNGTRLTVT.

This clone was picked up a small number of times. This specimen includes other DNA sequences encoding the same CDR3. This sequence joins TRBV27 and TRBJ1-1, with TRBD1 matching over 8 bases. Germline assignment: CDR1 MNHEY and CDR2 SMNVEV (reference sequence). V lost 3 bases, J lost 1 base, and 4 bases stayed unmatched. The length of the CDR3 is 15 residues. CDR3 nucleotide sequence: TGTGCCAGCAGTTTGGGGACAGGAGGGAACACTGAAGCTTTCTTT. Amino acid sequence: CASSLGTGGNTEAFF.

The chain has TRBV6-4 and TRBJ1-1, with D hard to call. Trimming removed 4 bases from V and 5 bases from J, with 14 bases in between. The CDR3 is 14 residues long. Germline lookup yields CDR1 MRHNA and CDR2 SNTAGT. CDR3 DNA: TGTGCCAGCAGTGTCTCCCAGAGAGGGACTGAAGCTTTCTTT. Its translation: CASSVSQRGTEAFF.

Turning to this clone: Other nucleotide sequences in the sample specify the same CDR3. The chain is built from TRBV28 and TRBJ1-2, with D perhaps matching TRBD1 (6 bases). Germline V gives CDR1 MDHEN, CDR2 SYDVKM. The V gene lost 6 bases and the J gene lost 2 bases, with 16 bases spanning the gap. This CDR3 is built from 15 residues. The CDR3 protein is CASSSPDRFNYGYTF. The CDR3 region has the DNA TGTGCCAGCAGCTCCCCCGACAGGTTCAACTATGGCTACACCTTC.

The chain employs TRBV27 and TRBJ2-7; the match to TRBD2 covers 11 bases. The ends lost 3 bases at V and 2 bases at J; junction bases unmatched: 6. This CDR3 spans 16 amino acids. Germline CDR1 is MNHEY and CDR2 is SMNVEV (reference sequence). The CDR3 sequence: CASSLGGTSGPYEQYF. In DNA, the CDR3 is TGTGCCAGCAGTTTGGGGGGGACTAGCGGTCCCTACGAGCAGTACTTC.

The chain is built from TRBV5-1 and TRBJ1-3, with 7 bases aligning to TRBD1. CDR1 SGHRS and CDR2 YFSETQ come from the germline V gene. The CDR3 is 13 residues long. V was clipped by 4 bases and J by 8 bases; unmatched bases: 6. The CDR3 nucleotides read TGCGCCAGCAGCAGGGGACAGCCAGACACCATATATTTT. Translation gives CASSRGQPDTIYF.

Only a few counts were recorded for this clone. The rearrangement uses TRBV7-3 and TRBJ2-1, with D perhaps matching TRBD2 (5 bases). V lost 4 bases and J 10 bases, leaving 11 bases between the germline ends. This CDR3 spans 12 amino acids. In germline, CDR1 is SGHTA, CDR2 FQGTGA. CDR3 in DNA: TGTGCCAGCAGCTCCGGTCGGGGAGAGCAGTTCTTC. This codes for CASSSGRGEQFF.